This T cell receptor beta chain appears in the sequencing data of a study of blood T cell repertoires in COVID-19 (TCRdb year 2020). General notes on the study: Collaborator samples came from the United States, Italy and Spain and covered acute and convalescent phases of COVID-19. The material from the prospective study consisted of cDNA or gDNA derived from T cells, B-cell-depleted T cells, or PBMCs. Deeply sampled blood TCRbeta repertoires from subjects exposed to, actively infected with, or recovered from COVID-19 were included in the dataset. The repertoires were released in a freely available public database meant as a resource for research on the immune response to SARS-CoV-2. Samples came from the ongoing ImmuneRACE study (first 160 participants) plus 1,254 subjects from 6 global collaborators. A de-identified subject ID, COVID-19 status, age in years and sex were almost always included in the sample metadata. Where available, HLA class I and class II types were taken from metadata supplied by the sample provider and were not determined by assay-based typing. General conclusions and limits of the study: Clinical and demographic metadata were provided uncurated, with the amount varying by source and participant.

A word on this clone: There is no known antigen for this receptor. Per-base qualities were not stored, and no clone one base away is much larger.

The germline V end is reduced by 4 bases and the J end by 1 base; junction bases left unmatched: 9. From a lookup of the germline V gene (reference sequence), CDR1 and CDR2 are LNHDA and SQIVND. The CDR3 runs 16 residues from the cysteine to the phenylalanine. The CDR3 DNA has 48 bases and is translated from base 1. TCRbeta CDR3 regions were amplified from genomic DNA using the immunoSEQ Assay, a bias-controlled multiplex PCR. Per the original workflow: Within the assay, amplification of reference gene primers was used to estimate how many nucleated cells each sample contained. To quantify the absolute abundance of each unique TCRbeta CDR3 rearrangement, sequence reads were collapsed and filtered. For each sample, productive Simpson clonality was calculated as the square root of Simpson's diversity index over productive rearrangements. Here the immuneACCESS table is served through TCRdb, limited to in-frame sequences with V and J called. Missing clones are a known gap in these copies; in checked studies unresolved V genes cover under half, and the rest lacks a known reason. V, J and clone size are those of that table, while D and trimming were read from the DNA. The sample table records some 290,000 clones; over 90% of these occur just once. The ten largest account for about 4% of the sample.

Participants in the prospective study were aged roughly 18 to 100 years, lived in about two dozen United States geographic areas, and enrolled through a virtual design. In the prospective study, participants were assigned to cohorts based on the clinical history participants reported in a screening survey and a study questionnaire. Exposed participants were defined as having been in contact with someone with a PCR-confirmed or clinician-diagnosed COVID-19 case within 2 weeks of study entry. In the prospective study, mobile phlebotomists collected whole blood, serum and a nasopharyngeal or oropharyngeal swab from each participant. Prospective study participants could optionally give additional blood draws and questionnaires over an approximately two-month period. Before DNA extraction, prospective study blood samples were shipped either frozen or at room temperature.

Sequencing input: PBMCs or T cells enriched from blood (not recorded which). The TCR sequence derives from a woman aged 30 to 39 who had been exposed to COVID-19. This chain joins TRBV19 to TRBJ1-2, with 7 bases aligning to TRBD1. The nucleotide sequence reads as follows: TGTGCCAGTAGTACGTGGGACAGACAAGTTAACTATGGCTACACCTTC. Its product reads: CASSTWDRQVNYGYTF.